Following are 3 T cell receptor beta chains from one sample sequenced in a study of cytomegalovirus exposure and HLA in healthy donors. This PCR relied on a set of 60 Vbeta primers and 13 Jbeta primers. Produced via immunoSEQ multiplex PCR; TCRdb's table is partial and in-frame only. The profile shows about 200,000 clones, 70% to 90% of them singletons. The sample taken for sequencing was PBMCs. The receptors come from a man aged 25 to 40 in good health and CMV-seronegative.

The J gene is TRBJ2-1, the V gene TRBV5-6; 9 nucleotides align to TRBD1. CDR3 size: 16 residues. Unmatched junction bases numbered 4, after V lost 0 bases and J lost 3 bases. Germline lookup yields CDR1 SGHDT and CDR2 YYEEEE. CDR3 nucleotides: TGTGCCAGCAGCTTGGGGGACAGGGCAGGCTACAATGAGCAGTTCTTC. It is translated as CASSLGDRAGYNEQFF.

The V and J genes are TRBV28 and TRBJ2-7; 11 nucleotides match TRBD2. The CDR3 runs to 15 residues. Germline CDR1 is MDHEN and CDR2 is SYDVKM. The trim removed 4 bases at V and 4 bases at J, leaving 6 bases unmatched. CDR3 loop: CASSSASGGRYEQYF. CDR3 DNA: TGTGCCAGCAGTTCCGCTAGCGGGGGGCGGTACGAGCAGTACTTC.

The CDR3 loop reads CASSLEGLAGVYEQYF. CDR3 sequence (DNA): TGTGCCAGCAGCTTGGAGGGACTAGCGGGGGTATACGAGCAGTACTTC. The V gene is TRBV5-5, the J gene TRBJ2-7, with 14 nucleotides matching TRBD2. Germline lookup yields CDR1 SGHKS and CDR2 YYEKEE (reference sequence). The CDR3 sequence is 16 residues long. Trimming cost V 0 bases and J 4 bases; bases outside gene matches: 3. The whole variable domain, filled in from reference TRBV5-5 and TRBJ2-7, reads DAGVTQSPTHLIKTRGQQVTLRCSPISGHKSVSWYQQVLGQGPQFIFQYYEKEERGRGNFPDRFSARQFPNYSSELNVNALLLGDSALYLCASSLEGLAGVYEQYFGPGTRLTVT.